The sample holds a few counts of the clone carrying this T cell receptor beta chain. This sample was taken from a study of blood T cell repertoires in COVID-19. Sequenced by immunoSEQ multiplex PCR; TCRdb stores in-frame clones only, minus some. This table holds approximately 38,000 clones, about 89% found once. The TCR sequence derives from a man aged 50-59 years with active or convalescent COVID-19. Sequencing used peripheral blood.

The CDR3 is CASSFSDRDTEAFF. The CDR3 DNA is TGCGCCAGCAGCTTCTCCGACAGGGACACTGAAGCTTTCTTT. The chain combines TRBV5-1 with TRBJ1-1, with 7 bases identical to TRBD1. CDR1 and CDR2 from the germline V gene are SGHRS and YFSETQ. The CDR3 totals 14 residues. V was clipped by 2 bases and J by 3 bases; unmatched bases: 4.